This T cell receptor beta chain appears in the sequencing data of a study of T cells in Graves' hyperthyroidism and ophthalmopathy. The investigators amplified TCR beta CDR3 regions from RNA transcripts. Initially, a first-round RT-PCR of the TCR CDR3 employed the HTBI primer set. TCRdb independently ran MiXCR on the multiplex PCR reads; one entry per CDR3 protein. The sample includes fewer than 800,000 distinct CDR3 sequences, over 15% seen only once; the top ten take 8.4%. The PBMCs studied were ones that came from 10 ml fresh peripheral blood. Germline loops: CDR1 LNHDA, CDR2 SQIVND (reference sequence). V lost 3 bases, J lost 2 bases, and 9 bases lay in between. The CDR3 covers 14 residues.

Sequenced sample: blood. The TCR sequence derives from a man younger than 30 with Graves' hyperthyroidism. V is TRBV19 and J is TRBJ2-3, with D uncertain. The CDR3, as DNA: TGTGCCAGTAGTATCGACGGTTACACAGATACGCAGTATTTT. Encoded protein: CASSIDGYTDTQYF.